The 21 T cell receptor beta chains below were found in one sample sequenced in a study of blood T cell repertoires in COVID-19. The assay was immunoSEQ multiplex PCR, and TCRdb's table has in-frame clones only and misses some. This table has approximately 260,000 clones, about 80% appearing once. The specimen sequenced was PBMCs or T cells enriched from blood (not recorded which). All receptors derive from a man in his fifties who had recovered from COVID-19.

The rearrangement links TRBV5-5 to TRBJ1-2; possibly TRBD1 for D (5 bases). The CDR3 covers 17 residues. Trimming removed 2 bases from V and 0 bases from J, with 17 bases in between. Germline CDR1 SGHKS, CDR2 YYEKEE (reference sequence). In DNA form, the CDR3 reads TGTGCCAGCAGCTTTGTGGGGGGAGAAGGAGCTAACTATGGCTACACCTTC. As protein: CASSFVGGEGANYGYTF.

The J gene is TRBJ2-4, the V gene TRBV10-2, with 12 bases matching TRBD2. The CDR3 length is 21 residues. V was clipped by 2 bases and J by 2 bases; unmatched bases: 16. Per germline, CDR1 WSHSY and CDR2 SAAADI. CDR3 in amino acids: CASSERLVRTSGNRTKNIQYF. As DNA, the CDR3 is TGCGCCAGCAGTGAGAGGTTGGTCAGGACTAGCGGGAATAGAACCAAAAACATTCAGTACTTC.

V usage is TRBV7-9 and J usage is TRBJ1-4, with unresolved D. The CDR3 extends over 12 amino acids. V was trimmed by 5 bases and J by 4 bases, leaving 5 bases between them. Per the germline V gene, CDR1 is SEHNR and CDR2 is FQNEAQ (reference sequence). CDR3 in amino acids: CASSPLNEKLFF. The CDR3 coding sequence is TGTGCCAGCAGCCCCCTTAATGAAAAACTGTTTTTT.

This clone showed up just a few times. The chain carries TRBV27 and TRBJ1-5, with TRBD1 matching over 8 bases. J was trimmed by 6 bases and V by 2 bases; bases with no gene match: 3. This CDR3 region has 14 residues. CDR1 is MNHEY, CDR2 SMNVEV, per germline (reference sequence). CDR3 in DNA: TGTGCCAGCAGTTTAGGACAGGGCGGTCAGCCCCAGCATTTT. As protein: CASSLGQGGQPQHF.

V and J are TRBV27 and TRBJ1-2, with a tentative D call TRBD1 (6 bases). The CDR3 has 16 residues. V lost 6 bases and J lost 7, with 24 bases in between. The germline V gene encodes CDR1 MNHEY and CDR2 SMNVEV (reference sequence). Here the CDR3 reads CASSPSAGAFMLGYTF. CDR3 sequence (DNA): TGTGCCAGCAGCCCGTCTGCGGGGGCGTTTATGCTTGGCTACACCTTC.

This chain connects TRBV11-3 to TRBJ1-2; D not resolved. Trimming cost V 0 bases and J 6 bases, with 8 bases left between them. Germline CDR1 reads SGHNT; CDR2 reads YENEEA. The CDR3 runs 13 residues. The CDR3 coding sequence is TGTGCCAGCAGCTTAGATCCCCAGAATGGCTACACCTTC. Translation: CASSLDPQNGYTF.

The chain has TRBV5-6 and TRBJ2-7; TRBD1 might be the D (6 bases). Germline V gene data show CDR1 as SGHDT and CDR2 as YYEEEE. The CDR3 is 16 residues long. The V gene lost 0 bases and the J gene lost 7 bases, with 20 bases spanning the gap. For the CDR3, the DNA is TGTGCCAGCAGCTTGGAAAAAGGACAGCCAGGGAAGGAGCAGTACTTC. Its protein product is CASSLEKGQPGKEQYF.

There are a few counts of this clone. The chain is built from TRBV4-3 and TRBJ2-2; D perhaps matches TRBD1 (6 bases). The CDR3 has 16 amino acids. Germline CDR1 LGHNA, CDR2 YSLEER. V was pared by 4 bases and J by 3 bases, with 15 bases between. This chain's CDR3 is CASSRRGGRDTGELFF. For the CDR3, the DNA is TGCGCCAGCAGCCGCCGTGGGGGCCGCGACACCGGGGAGCTGTTTTTT.

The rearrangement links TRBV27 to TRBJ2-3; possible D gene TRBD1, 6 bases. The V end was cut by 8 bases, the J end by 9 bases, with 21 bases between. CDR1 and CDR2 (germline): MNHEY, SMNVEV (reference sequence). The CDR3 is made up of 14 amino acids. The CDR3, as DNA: TGTGCCAGCGGGGACATGGCGGGCTCAGGAACGCAGTATTTT. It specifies CASGDMAGSGTQYF.

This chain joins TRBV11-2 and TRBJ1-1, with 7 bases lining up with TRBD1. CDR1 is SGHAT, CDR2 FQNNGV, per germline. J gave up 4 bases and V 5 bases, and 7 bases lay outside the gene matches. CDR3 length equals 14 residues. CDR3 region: CASSLYRGTTEAFF. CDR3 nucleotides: TGTGCCAGCAGCCTCTACAGGGGCACCACTGAAGCTTTCTTT.

The chain's CDR3 is CASSLHRGGRPYEQYF. CDR3 DNA sequence: TGTGCCAGCAGTTTACATCGGGGCGGGAGACCCTACGAGCAGTACTTC. J is TRBJ2-7 and V is TRBV27, with TRBD2 identical over 7 bases. V was clipped by 2 bases and J by 2 bases; unmatched bases: 9. CDR3 size: 16 residues. Germline lookup yields CDR1 MNHEY and CDR2 SMNVEV (reference sequence).

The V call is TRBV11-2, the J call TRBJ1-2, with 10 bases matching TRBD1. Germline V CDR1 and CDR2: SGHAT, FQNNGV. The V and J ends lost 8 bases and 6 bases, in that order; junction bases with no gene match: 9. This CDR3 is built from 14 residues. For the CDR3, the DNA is TGTGCCAGCGGGCGCCCCGGGACAGGGGATGGCTACACCTTC. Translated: CASGRPGTGDGYTF.

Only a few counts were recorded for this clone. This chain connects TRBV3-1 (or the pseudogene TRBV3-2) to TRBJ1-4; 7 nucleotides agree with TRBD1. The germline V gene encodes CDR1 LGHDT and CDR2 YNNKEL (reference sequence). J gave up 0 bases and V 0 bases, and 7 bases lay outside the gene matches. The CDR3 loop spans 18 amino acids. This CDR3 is CASSQEGDSISTNEKLFF. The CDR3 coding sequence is TGTGCCAGCAGCCAAGAGGGGGACAGCATTTCAACTAATGAAAAACTGTTTTTT.

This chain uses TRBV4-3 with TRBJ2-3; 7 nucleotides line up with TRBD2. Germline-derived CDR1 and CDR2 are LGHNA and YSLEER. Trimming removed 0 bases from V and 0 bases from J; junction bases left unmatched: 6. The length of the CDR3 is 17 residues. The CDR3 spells CASSQEWLSGSTDTQYF. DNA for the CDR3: TGCGCCAGCAGCCAAGAATGGCTTAGCGGGAGCACAGATACGCAGTATTTT.

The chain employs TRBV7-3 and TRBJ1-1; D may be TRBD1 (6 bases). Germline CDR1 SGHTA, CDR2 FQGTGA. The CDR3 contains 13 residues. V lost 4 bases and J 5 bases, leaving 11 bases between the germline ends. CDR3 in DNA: TGTGCCAGCAGCTCCCAGGGGCGGACTGAAGCTTTCTTT. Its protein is CASSSQGRTEAFF.

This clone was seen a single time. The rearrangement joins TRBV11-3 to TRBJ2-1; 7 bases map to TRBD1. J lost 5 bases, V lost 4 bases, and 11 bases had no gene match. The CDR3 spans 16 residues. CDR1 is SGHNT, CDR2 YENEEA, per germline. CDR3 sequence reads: CASSSRDSRLDNEQFF. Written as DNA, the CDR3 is TGTGCCAGCAGCTCCAGGGACAGCCGCCTGGACAATGAGCAGTTCTTC.

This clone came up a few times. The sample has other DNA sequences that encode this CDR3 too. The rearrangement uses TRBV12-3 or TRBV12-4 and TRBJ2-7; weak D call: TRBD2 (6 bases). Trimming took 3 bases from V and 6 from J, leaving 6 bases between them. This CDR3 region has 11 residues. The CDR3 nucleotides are TGTGCCAGCAGTTTCGGGGGCGAGCAGTACTTC. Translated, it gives CASSFGGEQYF.

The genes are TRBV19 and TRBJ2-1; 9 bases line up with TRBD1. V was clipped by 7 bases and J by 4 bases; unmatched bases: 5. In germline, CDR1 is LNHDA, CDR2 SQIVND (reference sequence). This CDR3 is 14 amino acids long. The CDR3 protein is CASKGDRAYNEQFF. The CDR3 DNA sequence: TGTGCCAGTAAGGGGGACAGGGCTTACAATGAGCAGTTCTTC.

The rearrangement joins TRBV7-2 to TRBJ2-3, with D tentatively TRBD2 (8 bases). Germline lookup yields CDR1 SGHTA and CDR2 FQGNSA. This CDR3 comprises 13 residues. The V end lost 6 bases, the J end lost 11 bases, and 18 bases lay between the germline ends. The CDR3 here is CASSEGGTSGQYF. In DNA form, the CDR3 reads TGTGCCAGCAGTGAAGGGGGCACTAGCGGGCAGTATTTT.

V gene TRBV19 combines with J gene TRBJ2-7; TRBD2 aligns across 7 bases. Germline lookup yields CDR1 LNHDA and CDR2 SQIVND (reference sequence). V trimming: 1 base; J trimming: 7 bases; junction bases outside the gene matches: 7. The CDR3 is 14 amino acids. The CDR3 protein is CASSIVAGEGEQYF. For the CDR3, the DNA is TGTGCCAGTAGTATAGTGGCGGGAGAGGGGGAGCAGTACTTC.

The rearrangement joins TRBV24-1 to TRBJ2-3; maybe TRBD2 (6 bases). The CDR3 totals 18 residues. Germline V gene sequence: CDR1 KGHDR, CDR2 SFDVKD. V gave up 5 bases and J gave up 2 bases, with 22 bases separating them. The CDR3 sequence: CATSGLTPPGLTTDTQYF. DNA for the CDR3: TGTGCCACCAGTGGCCTGACTCCACCGGGACTCACCACAGATACGCAGTATTTT.